This is a list of T cell receptor beta chains from one sample in a study of shared clonotypes between healthy human individuals. Method: immunoSEQ multiplex PCR; TCRdb's copy keeps in-frame clones and lacks some. Of tens of thousands of clones in the sample, 50% to 70% are singletons; the top ten hold about half. The sequenced sample consisted of memory CD8+ T cells sorted from blood. The receptor set was obtained from a man aged 30 to 45 in good health. CDR3s include the opening cysteine and the closing phenylalanine or tryptophan.

v_call	j_call	cdr3_aa
TRBV7-2	TRBJ2-3	CASSLDPRADTQYF
TRBV4-1	TRBJ1-2	CASSQDLAGGYTF
TRBV30	TRBJ2-7	CAWGPGQGGEDEQYF
TRBV6-4	TRBJ2-7	CASSDSMSGEQYF
TRBV2	TRBJ2-7	CASRDPVGQYF
TRBV6-1	TRBJ1-1	CASTMDSTEAFF
TRBV5-4	TRBJ1-5	CASSLGPGDQPQHF
TRBV28	TRBJ2-1	CASRSGTGVEEQFF
TRBV27	TRBJ2-7	CASSLRAGGYEQYF
TRBV7-9	TRBJ2-7	CASSLVDLSLEQYF
TRBV29-1	TRBJ1-1	CSVGPGNTEAFF
TRBV5-8	TRBJ2-1	CASSLVGTAYNEQFF
TRBV10-1	TRBJ2-3	CASSEFEDADTQYF
TRBV7-9	TRBJ1-2	CASSFRQGANYGYTF
TRBV6-5	TRBJ2-7	CASKWGKSSYEQYF
TRBV7-2	TRBJ1-2	CASSPTGNYGYTF
TRBV27	TRBJ2-7	CASRPGSLGSEQYF
TRBV25-1	TRBJ2-3	CASSDPRTSGYTDTQYF
TRBV19	TRBJ2-7	CASAKGSSYEQYF
TRBV28	TRBJ2-1	CASSLTGTMDEQFF
TRBV29-1	TRBJ1-1	CSAVGTGGKYTEAFF
TRBV5-6	TRBJ2-7	CASSSGTGAYEQYF
TRBV30	TRBJ1-1	CALRPGSTEAFF
TRBV30	TRBJ2-1	CAWNAGLGVGNEQFF
TRBV11-2	TRBJ1-2	CASSISNRGSYGYTF
TRBV6-5	TRBJ1-2	CASSPGTNYGYTF
TRBV2	TRBJ1-2	CASRVDSVRTF
TRBV6-5	TRBJ1-1	CASRPGPFDEAFF